This T cell receptor (beta chain) derives from a study of cytomegalovirus exposure and HLA in healthy donors. Study results and limitations: A few of the chains that were CMV-associated were confirmed in vitro to be specific for CMV antigens.

A multiplex PCR was run with 60 Vbeta primers and 13 Jbeta primers. Assay used: immunoSEQ multiplex PCR; TCRdb lists only in-frame clones, some missing. The profile shows 150,000 to 200,000 clones, 60% to 80% of them singletons. Note on this clone: Its antigen is not identified.

CDR3 size: 14 residues. Germline lookup yields CDR1 SGHRS and CDR2 YFSETQ. Trimming left V 3 bases short and J 6 bases short, with 16 bases between. The material sequenced was PBMCs. The rearrangement links TRBV5-1 to TRBJ2-7, with D perhaps TRBD1 (5 bases). The sequence was collected from a male donor in good health and CMV-seronegative. The CDR3 nucleotides read TGCGCCAGCAGCTGGGGCCTCGAAGCAGGCGAGCAGTACTTC. Protein sequence: CASSWGLEAGEQYF.